Below, 22 T cell receptor beta chains from the same sample are listed, as sequenced in a study of T cells in Graves' hyperthyroidism and ophthalmopathy (dated by TCRdb to between 2018 and 2021). The library was prepared using multiplex PCR. The reads were generated on an Illumina HiSeq 2000. Amplification of TCR beta CDR3 regions was carried out from RNA transcripts. The TCR CDR3 was subjected to a first round of RT-PCR using the HTBI primer set and the Qiagen OneStep RT-PCR kit. In-frame beta chains were kept once TCRdb had trimmed the public reads at Q25 with fastp and called clones with MiXCR. Each CDR3 protein appears once, grouped with its most common genes and DNA. This sample lists hundreds of thousands of distinct CDR3 sequences; approximately 15% were detected once. Jointly, the top ten make up around 3.5% of the sample. The specimen was blood. The receptors were sampled from a woman aged 40 to 49 with Graves' ophthalmopathy.

The table lists this clonotype with many counts. The rearrangement uses TRBV6-1 and TRBJ2-3; 10 positions match TRBD1. Germline V gene lookup returns CDR1 MNHNS and CDR2 SASEGT. After removal of 0 bases from V and 4 bases from J, the junction contained 4 bases not matched to a gene. The CDR3 loop spans 16 amino acids. In DNA, the CDR3 is TGTGCCAGCAGTGAAGCGGGACAGGGGAGGGCAGATACGCAGTATTTT. It translates to CASSEAGQGRADTQYF.

At least ten counts were recorded for this clonotype. The J gene is TRBJ1-1, the V gene TRBV12-3 or TRBV12-4; D may be TRBD1 (5 bases). Trimming removed 3 bases at V and 6 bases at J, with 11 bases between. The CDR3 has 13 amino acids. Here the CDR3 DNA reads TGTGCCAGCAGTTTCATCCTGGGGGCTGAAGCTTTCTTT. Protein: CASSFILGAEAFF.

The V gene is TRBV3-1, the J gene TRBJ2-4; perhaps TRBD1 as D (6 bases). The germline V gene has CDR1 LGHDT and CDR2 YNNKEL (reference sequence). CDR3 length: 15 residues. Trimming cost V 0 bases and J 4 bases, with 10 bases left between them. CDR3 DNA: TGTGCCAGCAGCCAAGAAGGGACAAGGAAAAACATTCAGTACTTC. Translation: CASSQEGTRKNIQYF.

This chain links TRBV19 with TRBJ2-3, with D perhaps assigned TRBD1 or TRBD2 (5 bases each). CDR3 length: 15 amino acids. V lost 5 bases to trimming and J lost 4 bases, with 16 bases between them. Germline loops: CDR1 LNHDA, CDR2 SQIVND (reference sequence). The CDR3 region is CASSPLRGHADTQYF. The CDR3 coding sequence is TGTGCCAGTAGTCCCCTACGGGGCCATGCAGATACGCAGTATTTT.

This clonotype occurred once. This sequence joins TRBV6-1 and TRBJ2-6; 12 bases agree with TRBD2. The CDR3 contains 14 residues. With 4 bases clipped from V and 14 bases from J, the junction kept 6 bases outside the gene matches. Germline CDR1 MNHNS, CDR2 SASEGT. The CDR3 DNA sequence: TGTGCCAGCAGTGTTGGACTAGCGGGGACAATCCTGACTTTC. As protein: CASSVGLAGTILTF.

The table lists this clonotype with a few counts. The chain employs TRBV29-1 and TRBJ1-2; D unresolved. Trimming took 4 bases from V and 5 from J, leaving 8 bases between them. Per the germline V gene, CDR1 is SQVTM and CDR2 is ANQGSEA. The CDR3 loop spans 11 amino acids. Here the CDR3 DNA reads TGCAGCGTTGGATCGCTTTATGGCTACACCTTC. It translates to CSVGSLYGYTF.

This clonotype was recorded at least ten times. The chain uses TRBV28 and TRBJ1-1; 8 bases line up with TRBD1. Germline-derived CDR1 and CDR2 are MDHEN and SYDVKM. The CDR3 spans 14 residues. V lost 6 bases to trimming and J lost 5 bases; unmatched junction nucleotides: 8. This chain's CDR3 is CASSLSGGQTEAFF. The CDR3 DNA reads TGTGCCAGCAGCCTCTCAGGGGGCCAGACTGAAGCTTTCTTT.

This clonotype was seen repeatedly, ten times or more. The chain links TRBV2 to TRBJ2-1; 7 bases fit TRBD1. V dropped 9 bases and J dropped 8; count of bases not matched to a gene: 7. This CDR3 is built from 12 residues. Germline lookup yields CDR1 SNHLY and CDR2 FYNNEI. CDR3 in DNA: TGTGCCAGTAGACAGGGAATGTATGAGCAGTTCTTC. Its translation: CASRQGMYEQFF.

This clonotype has a count of ten or more. The chain recombines TRBV2 with TRBJ2-1; D unclear. The V and J ends lost 6 bases and 0 bases respectively, with 12 bases between them. Germline V gives CDR1 SNHLY, CDR2 FYNNEI. The CDR3 has 15 residues. CDR3 sequence: CASRADWSSYNEQFF. The CDR3 DNA sequence: TGTGCCAGCAGAGCTGACTGGAGCTCCTACAATGAGCAGTTCTTC.

J is TRBJ2-3 and V is TRBV20-1; the D is unclear. Germline V gives CDR1 DFQATT, CDR2 SNEGSKA (reference sequence). V gave up 1 base and J gave up 0 bases, with 8 bases separating them. The CDR3 is made up of 14 amino acids. This chain's CDR3 is CSARGLPSTDTQYF. The CDR3 bases are TGCAGTGCTAGAGGTCTCCCTAGCACAGATACGCAGTATTTT.

This chain connects TRBV4-2 to TRBJ1-4; TRBD1 matches at 8 bases. The CDR3 contains 17 residues. Germline V gives CDR1 LGHNA, CDR2 YNFKEQ. Trimming took 0 bases from V and 5 from J; bases not matched to a gene: 8. This CDR3 is CASSQDLRQGRNEKLFF. The CDR3, as DNA: TGTGCCAGCAGCCAAGATCTCCGACAGGGGAGAAATGAAAAACTGTTTTTT.

This clonotype occurred many times. The CDR3 DNA reads as TGTGCCAGCAGTTTAAGTTACTCTTTCTCCTACGAGCAGTACTTC. This sequence encodes CASSLSYSFSYEQYF. V is TRBV12-3 or TRBV12-4 and J is TRBJ2-7; no firm D call. This CDR3 comprises 15 residues. V gave up 2 bases and J gave up 0 bases, with 11 bases separating them.

The V and J genes are TRBV28 and TRBJ1-2; D not resolved. There are 12 residues in the CDR3. V was clipped by 6 bases and J by 8 bases, with 13 bases between them. Germline CDR1 MDHEN, CDR2 SYDVKM. This CDR3 is CASSERGSGYTF. The CDR3 DNA sequence: TGTGCCAGCAGCGAAAGAGGCTCGGGCTACACCTTC.

Ten or more counts support this clonotype. This chain connects TRBV5-8 to TRBJ1-5, with 11 bases identical to TRBD1. CDR1 and CDR2 from the germline V gene are SGHTS and YDEGEE. The CDR3 has 15 residues. Losses at the gene ends were 4 bases for V and 4 bases for J; bases not matched to a gene: 4. The CDR3 spells CASSVGTGGNQPQHF. The CDR3 DNA follows: TGTGCCAGCAGCGTAGGGACAGGGGGGAATCAGCCCCAGCATTTT.

In this sample, this clonotype turned up many times. V is TRBV11-2 and J is TRBJ2-7; D remains unclear. Germline CDR1 and CDR2: SGHAT and FQNNGV. The CDR3 loop spans 15 amino acids. V lost 1 base and J lost 2, with 12 bases in between. Written as DNA, the CDR3 is TGTGCCAGCAGCTTAGTAGGGCACATGGCCTACGAGCAGTACTTC. It translates to CASSLVGHMAYEQYF.

Ten or more counts support this clonotype. The junction does not match germline at one end; this may be a read error. The CDR3 loop reads CASSVQRGAQGTQYF. Written as DNA, the CDR3 is TGTGCCAGCAGTGTTCAGCGGGGGGCCCAAGGGACCCAGTACTTC. J is TRBJ2-5 and V is TRBV2, with 9 nucleotides matching TRBD2. Germline CDR1 SNHLY, CDR2 FYNNEI. This CDR3 contains 15 residues.

Many counts were recorded for this clonotype. The J gene is TRBJ1-1, the V gene TRBV6-1, with D possibly being TRBD1 (5 bases). V dropped 7 bases and J dropped 6 bases, with 15 bases sitting between them. This CDR3 is built from 13 residues. CDR1 is MNHNS and CDR2 is SASEGT in the germline V gene. CDR3 residues: CASNPGGYAEAFF. CDR3 coding DNA: TGTGCCAGCAACCCGGGGGGTTACGCTGAAGCTTTCTTT.

V is TRBV27 and J is TRBJ2-2, with D uncertain. CDR1 and CDR2 from the germline V gene are MNHEY and SMNVEV (reference sequence). V was shortened by 5 bases and J by 5 bases, with 12 bases between the two germline ends. The CDR3 runs to 14 residues. This CDR3 is CASSLQLQTGELFF. In DNA, the CDR3 is TGTGCCAGCAGTCTACAGCTACAAACCGGGGAGCTGTTTTTT.

This clonotype was found a few times. J is TRBJ2-5 and V is TRBV7-8, with 13 nucleotides matching TRBD2. CDR3 length: 23 residues. Germline-derived CDR1 and CDR2 are SGHVS and FQNEAQ. The ends lost 1 base at V and 1 base at J; junction bases unmatched: 21. Here the CDR3 reads CASSLGQGMGMGLAGLIQETQYF. The CDR3, as DNA: TGTGCCAGCAGCTTAGGACAGGGAATGGGCATGGGACTAGCGGGACTAATCCAAGAGACCCAGTACTTC.

This clonotype has at least ten counts. The CDR3 protein is CASSLGHRGGEQYF. The CDR3 DNA is TGCGCCAGCAGCTTGGGACACCGGGGGGGCGAGCAGTACTTC. This chain uses TRBV5-1 with TRBJ2-7; 8 nucleotides match TRBD2. The germline V gene encodes CDR1 SGHRS and CDR2 YFSETQ. This CDR3 has 14 residues. V lost 0 bases to trimming and J lost 6 bases; unmatched junction nucleotides: 5.

There are a few counts of this clonotype. V is TRBV7-8 and J is TRBJ2-2, with D maybe TRBD2 (6 bases). Germline CDR1 and CDR2: SGHVS and FQNEAQ. The CDR3 runs to 15 residues. V dropped 6 bases and J dropped 3 bases, with 14 bases sitting between them. The CDR3, as DNA: TGTGCCAGCAGAAGCACCGGGAGCGACACCGGGGAGCTGTTTTTT. This gives the protein CASRSTGSDTGELFF.

Concerning this clonotype itself: This may be a read error: a much more frequent sequence differs by one nucleotide. The chain is built from TRBV28 and TRBJ1-4; D ambiguous. Germline V gene data show CDR1 as MDHEN and CDR2 as SYDVKM. The CDR3 contains 14 residues. Trimming pared 0 bases from V and 6 bases from J, leaving 8 bases between. CDR3: CASSLWDGYEKLFF. The CDR3, as DNA: TGTGCCAGCAGTTTATGGGACGGTTATGAAAAACTGTTTTTT.